What follows describes a single T cell receptor beta chain. CDR3 length: 16 residues. V dropped 5 bases and J dropped 7 bases, with 22 bases sitting between them. Germline CDR1 SEHNR, CDR2 FQNEAQ (reference sequence). The data stem from a study of blood T cell repertoires in COVID-19. Study-level background: Collection of acute and convalescent COVID-19 samples took place in the United States, Italy and Spain. The analysed material was cDNA or gDNA that came from T cells, B-cell-depleted T cells, or PBMCs.

Per the authors' pipeline: For nucleated cells, counts were estimated from reference gene primer amplification. Measured with immunoSEQ multiplex PCR; TCRdb has only the in-frame clones, and not every one. That table is the source of V, J and clone size, and D and trimming were worked out from the DNA. The sample consists of roughly 150,000 clones, around 87% of them appearing once. The chain carries TRBV7-9 and TRBJ2-3; TRBD1 might be the D (6 bases). Input material: peripheral blood. This receptor was obtained from a woman aged 40 to 55 with acute or convalescent COVID-19. The CDR3 is CASSRTGTLDPYTQYF. The CDR3 coding sequence is TGTGCCAGCAGCAGAACCGGGACACTCGATCCTTATACGCAGTATTTT.